This T cell receptor (beta chain) was observed in a study of cytomegalovirus exposure and HLA in healthy donors. Study-level findings and limits: CMV serostatus stood as the only immune exposure information on hand.

Germline V gene lookup returns CDR1 SGHTA and CDR2 FQGTGA. The V end was cut by 5 bases, the J end by 1 base, with 8 bases between. The CDR3 is 13 residues long. In regard to this clone: As yet, its antigen is unknown.

Amplification used 60 Vbeta primers and 13 Jbeta primers. Libraries were prepared by immunoSEQ multiplex PCR; TCRdb keeps only in-frame clonotypes and omits some of them. This sample has tens of thousands of clones, with about 76% found just once. This sequence joins TRBV7-3 and TRBJ1-1; perhaps TRBD1 as D (6 bases). Sequenced input: PBMCs. This receptor was taken from a female donor in good health and CMV-seronegative. CDR3 residues: CASSVQGNTEAFF. The CDR3 DNA follows: TGTGCCAGCAGCGTACAGGGGAACACTGAAGCTTTCTTT.